The 9 T cell receptor beta chains below come from one sample, sequenced in a study of blood T cell repertoires in COVID-19. Measured with immunoSEQ multiplex PCR; TCRdb has only the in-frame clones, and not every one. The sample carries 250,000 or so clones, more than 80% recorded once. Sequencing was carried out using peripheral blood. Receptor source: a man under 40 with COVID-19, enrolled during active disease.

V usage is TRBV5-4 and J usage is TRBJ1-2; D unclear. The CDR3 has 14 amino acids. The V gene lost 3 bases and the J gene lost 8 bases, with 17 bases spanning the gap. Per the germline V gene, CDR1 is SGHNT and CDR2 is YYREEE (reference sequence). The CDR3 nucleotides read TGTGCCAGCAGCTCCGCGGGATTCACGGGGGGCTACACCTTC. This encodes CASSSAGFTGGYTF.

This rearrangement joins TRBV6-4 to TRBJ1-5; possible D gene TRBD1, 6 bases. This CDR3 spans 21 amino acids. V gave up 0 bases and J gave up 5 bases, with 29 bases separating them. Germline V lookup: CDR1 MRHNA, CDR2 SNTAGT. The CDR3 region has the DNA TGTGCCAGCAGTGACTCGAGGGGGATTCTAGGGGCCCTCCCAATATATCAGCCCCAGCATTTT. The encoded protein is CASSDSRGILGALPIYQPQHF.

J is TRBJ2-3 and V is TRBV5-1; the D gene is possibly TRBD1 (6 bases). This CDR3 has 13 amino acids. CDR1 and CDR2 (germline): SGHRS, YFSETQ. V lost 4 bases to trimming and J lost 2 bases, with 8 bases between them. CDR3 DNA sequence: TGCGCCAGCAGCGGGGACAACACAGATACGCAGTATTTT. Translation: CASSGDNTDTQYF.

This clone was seen once. The junction differs from germline at one of its ends, possibly a read error. The V gene is TRBV7-3, the J gene TRBJ2-1; a possible D gene is TRBD2 (7 bases). The CDR3 runs to 14 residues. Germline V gene sequence: CDR1 SGHTA, CDR2 FQGTGA. The CDR3 here is CASSLSGGRNEQLF. CDR3 bases: TGTGCCAGCAGCTTGTCGGGGGGCCGGAATGAGCAGCTCTTC.

V gene TRBV5-1 combines with J gene TRBJ2-7; perhaps TRBD1 as D (5 bases). The V end was cut by 2 bases, the J end by 2 bases, with 11 bases between. The CDR3 length is 14 residues. Looked up from germline, CDR1 is SGHRS and CDR2 is YFSETQ. CDR3 region: CASSFTGQAYEQYF. The CDR3 DNA follows: TGCGCCAGCAGCTTCACAGGCCAAGCCTACGAGCAGTACTTC.

V and J are TRBV6-2 or TRBV6-3 and TRBJ1-1; D unresolved. The germline V and J ends were trimmed by 5 bases and 3 bases, with 22 bases remaining between them. CDR1 and CDR2 from the germline V gene are MNHEY and SVGEGT. The CDR3 contains 17 residues. DNA for the CDR3: TGTGCCAGCAGTCCCCTCCCAGGTTATCCATTGGACACTGAAGCTTTCTTT. Its translation: CASSPLPGYPLDTEAFF.

This chain links TRBV5-8 with TRBJ1-4; 10 positions match TRBD1. Germline V gives CDR1 SGHTS, CDR2 YDEGEE. Trimming at V came to 4 bases and at J to 6 bases, leaving 3 bases not matched to a gene. The CDR3 consists of 14 residues. The CDR3 is CASSTGTGDEKLFF. The CDR3 coding sequence is TGTGCCAGCAGCACCGGGACAGGGGATGAAAAACTGTTTTTT.

This clone was recorded only once. V usage is TRBV9 and J usage is TRBJ2-3; D may be TRBD1 (5 bases). The CDR3 length is 14 residues. V dropped 2 bases and J dropped 1 base, with 8 bases sitting between them. Germline V gene data show CDR1 as SGDLS and CDR2 as YYNGEE. This CDR3 is CASSVLQGTDTQYF. The CDR3, as DNA: TGTGCCAGCAGCGTCTTACAGGGCACAGATACGCAGTATTTT. Complete variable domain (other parts from reference TRBV9 and TRBJ2-3): DSGVTQTPKHLITATGQRVTLRCSPRSGDLSVYWYQQSLDQGLQFLIQYYNGEERAKGNILERFSAQQFPDLHSELNLSSLELGDSALYFCASSVLQGTDTQYFGPGTRLTVL.

The chain joins TRBV19 to TRBJ2-7; TRBD1 agrees at 8 bases. CDR3 length: 13 amino acids. The germline V gene has CDR1 LNHDA and CDR2 SQIVND (reference sequence). Unmatched junction bases numbered 5, after V lost 9 bases and J lost 1 base. The DNA for the CDR3 is TGTGCCAGACAGGGGGAAAGTTCCTACGAGCAGTACTTC. It yields the protein CARQGESSYEQYF.